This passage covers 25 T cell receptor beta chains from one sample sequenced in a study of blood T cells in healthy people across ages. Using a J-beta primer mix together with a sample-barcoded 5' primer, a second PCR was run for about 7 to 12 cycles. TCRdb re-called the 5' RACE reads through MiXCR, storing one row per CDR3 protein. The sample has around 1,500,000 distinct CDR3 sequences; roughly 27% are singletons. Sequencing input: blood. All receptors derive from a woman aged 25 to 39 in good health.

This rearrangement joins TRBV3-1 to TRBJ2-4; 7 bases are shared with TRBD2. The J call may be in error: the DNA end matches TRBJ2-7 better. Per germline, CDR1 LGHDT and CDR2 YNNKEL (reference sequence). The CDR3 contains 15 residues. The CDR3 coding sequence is TGTGCCAGCAGCCAAGGCGGACTAGTGGGGTCCGAGCAGTACTTC. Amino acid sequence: CASSQGGLVGSEQYF.

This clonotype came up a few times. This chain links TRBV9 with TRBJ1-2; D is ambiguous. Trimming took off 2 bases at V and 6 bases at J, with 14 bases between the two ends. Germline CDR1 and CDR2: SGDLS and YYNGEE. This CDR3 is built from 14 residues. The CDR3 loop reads CASSVRTDPDGYTF. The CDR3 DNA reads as TGTGCCAGCAGCGTTCGGACGGACCCGGATGGCTACACCTTC.

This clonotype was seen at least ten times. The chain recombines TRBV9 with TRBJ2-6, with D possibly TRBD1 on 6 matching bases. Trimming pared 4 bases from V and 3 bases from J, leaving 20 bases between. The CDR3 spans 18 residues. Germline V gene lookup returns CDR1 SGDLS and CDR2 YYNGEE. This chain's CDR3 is CASSLDPGGLDGANVLTF. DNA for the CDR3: TGTGCCAGCAGCCTAGACCCTGGGGGCCTTGATGGGGCCAACGTCCTGACTTTC.

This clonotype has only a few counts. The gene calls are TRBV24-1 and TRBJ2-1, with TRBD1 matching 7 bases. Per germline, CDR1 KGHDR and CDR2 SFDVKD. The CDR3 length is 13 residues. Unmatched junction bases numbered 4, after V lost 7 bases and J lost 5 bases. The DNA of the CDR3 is TGTGCCACCAGGGACAGGAGAAACAATGAGCAGTTCTTC. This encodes CATRDRRNNEQFF.

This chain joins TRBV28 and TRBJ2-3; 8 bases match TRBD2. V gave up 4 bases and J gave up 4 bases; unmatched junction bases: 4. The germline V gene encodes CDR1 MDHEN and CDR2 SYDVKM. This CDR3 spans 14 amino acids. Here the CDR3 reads CASSYSGGPDTQYF. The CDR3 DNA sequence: TGTGCCAGCAGTTATTCGGGGGGGCCAGATACGCAGTATTTT. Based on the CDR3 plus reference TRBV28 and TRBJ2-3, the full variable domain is DVKVTQSSRYLVKRTGEKVFLECVQDMDHENMFWYRQDPGLGLRLIYFSYDVKMKEKGDIPEGYSVSREKKERFSLILESASTNQTSMYLCASSYSGGPDTQYFGPGTRLTVL.

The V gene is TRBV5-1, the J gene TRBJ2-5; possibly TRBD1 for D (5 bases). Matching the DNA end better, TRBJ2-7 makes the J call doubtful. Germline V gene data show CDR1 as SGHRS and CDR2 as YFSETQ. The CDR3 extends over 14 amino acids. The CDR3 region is CASSLTTQGYEQYF. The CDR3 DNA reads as TGCGCCAGCAGCTTAACCACCCAGGGATACGAGCAGTACTTC.

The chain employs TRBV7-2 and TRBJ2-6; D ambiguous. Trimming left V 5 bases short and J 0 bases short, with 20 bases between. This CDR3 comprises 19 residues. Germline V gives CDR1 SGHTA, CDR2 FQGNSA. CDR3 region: CASSARLGGHRSGANVLTF. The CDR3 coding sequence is TGTGCCAGCAGCGCCCGGCTGGGCGGCCACCGCTCTGGGGCCAACGTCCTGACTTTC.

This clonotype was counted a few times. CDR3 region: CAISALAGSNEQFF. The CDR3 DNA sequence: TGTGCCATCAGTGCTCTAGCGGGCAGCAATGAGCAGTTCTTC. The chain carries TRBV10-3 and TRBJ2-1, with TRBD2 matching 8 bases. CDR3 length equals 14 residues. V trimming: 4 bases; J trimming: 6 bases; junction bases outside the gene matches: 5. Germline V gene data show CDR1 as ENHRY and CDR2 as SYGVKD.

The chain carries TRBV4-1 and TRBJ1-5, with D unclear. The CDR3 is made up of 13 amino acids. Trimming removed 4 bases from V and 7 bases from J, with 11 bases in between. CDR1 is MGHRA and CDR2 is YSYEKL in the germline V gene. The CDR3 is CASSPDEGQPQHF. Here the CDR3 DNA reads TGCGCCAGCAGCCCCGATGAGGGACAGCCCCAGCATTTT.

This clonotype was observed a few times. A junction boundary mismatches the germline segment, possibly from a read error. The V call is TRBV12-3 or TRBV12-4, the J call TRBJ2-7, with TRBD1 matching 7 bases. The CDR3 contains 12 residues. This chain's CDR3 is CASTPDRVERYF. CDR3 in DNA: TGTGCCAGCACTCCTGACAGGGTCGAGCGGTACTTC.

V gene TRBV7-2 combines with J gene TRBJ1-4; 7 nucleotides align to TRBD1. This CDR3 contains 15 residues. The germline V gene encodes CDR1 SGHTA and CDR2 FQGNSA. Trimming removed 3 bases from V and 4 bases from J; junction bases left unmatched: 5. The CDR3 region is CASSFQQGYNEKLFF. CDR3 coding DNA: TGTGCCAGCAGCTTCCAACAGGGGTATAATGAAAAACTGTTTTTT.

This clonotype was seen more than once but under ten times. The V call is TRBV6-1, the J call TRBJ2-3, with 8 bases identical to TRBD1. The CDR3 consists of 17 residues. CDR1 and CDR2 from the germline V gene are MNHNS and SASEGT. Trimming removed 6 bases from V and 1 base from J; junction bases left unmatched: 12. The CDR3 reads CASRGPGTGLRTDTQYF. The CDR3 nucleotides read TGTGCCAGCAGAGGCCCCGGGACAGGACTCCGCACAGATACGCAGTATTTT.

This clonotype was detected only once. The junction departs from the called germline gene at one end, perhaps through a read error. The CDR3 spells CASSVRTQDKEQFF. The DNA of the CDR3 is TGTGCCAGCAGCGTAAGGACGCAAGACAAGGAGCAGTTCTTC. This chain uses TRBV9 with TRBJ2-1, with no clear D. Germline V gives CDR1 SGDLS, CDR2 YYNGEE. There are 14 residues in the CDR3.

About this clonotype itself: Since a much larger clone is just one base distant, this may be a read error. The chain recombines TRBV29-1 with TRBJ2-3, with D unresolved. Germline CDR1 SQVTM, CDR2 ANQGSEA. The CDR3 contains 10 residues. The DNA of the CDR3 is TGCGGCGTAAGCACAGATACGCAGTATTTT. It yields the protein CGVSTDTQYF.

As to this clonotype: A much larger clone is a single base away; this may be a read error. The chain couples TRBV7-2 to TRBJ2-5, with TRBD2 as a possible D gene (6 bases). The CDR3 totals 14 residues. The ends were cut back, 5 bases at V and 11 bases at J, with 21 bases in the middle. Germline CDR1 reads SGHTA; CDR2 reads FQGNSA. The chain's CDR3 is CASSPGGSGNEQYF. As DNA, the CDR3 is TGTGCCAGCAGCCCTGGGGGTAGCGGCAATGAGCAGTACTTC.

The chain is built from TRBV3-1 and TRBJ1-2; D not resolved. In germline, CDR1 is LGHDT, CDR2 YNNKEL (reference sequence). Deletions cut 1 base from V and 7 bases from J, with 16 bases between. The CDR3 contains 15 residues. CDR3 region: CASSQGWASDGGYTF. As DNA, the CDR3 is TGTGCCAGCAGCCAAGGCTGGGCGAGTGACGGTGGCTACACCTTC. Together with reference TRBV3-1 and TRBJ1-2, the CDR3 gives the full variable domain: DTAVSQTPKYLVTQMGNDKSIKCEQNLGHDTMYWYKQDSKKFLKIMFSYNNKELIINETVPNRFSPKSPDKAHLNLHINSLELGDSAVYFCASSQGWASDGGYTFGSGTRLTVV.

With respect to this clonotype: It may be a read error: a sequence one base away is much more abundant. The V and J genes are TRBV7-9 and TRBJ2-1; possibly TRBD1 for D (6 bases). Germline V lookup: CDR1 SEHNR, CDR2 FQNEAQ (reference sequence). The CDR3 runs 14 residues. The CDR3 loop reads CAGSPGHSYNEQFF. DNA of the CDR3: TGTGCCGGCAGCCCGGGACATTCCTACAATGAGCAGTTCTTC.

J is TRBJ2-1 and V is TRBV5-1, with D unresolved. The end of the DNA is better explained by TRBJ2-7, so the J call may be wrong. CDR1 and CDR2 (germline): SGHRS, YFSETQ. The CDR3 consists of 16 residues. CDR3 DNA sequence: TGCGCCAGCAGCCTTGGGAACTCCGTCGATTACAATGAGCAGTACTTC. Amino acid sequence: CASSLGNSVDYNEQYF.

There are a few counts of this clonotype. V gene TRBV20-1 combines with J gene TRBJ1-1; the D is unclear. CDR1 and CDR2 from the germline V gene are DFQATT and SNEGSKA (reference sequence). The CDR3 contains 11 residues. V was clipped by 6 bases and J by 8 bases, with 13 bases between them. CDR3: CSAIPGVEAFF. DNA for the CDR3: TGCAGTGCCATCCCAGGCGTCGAAGCTTTCTTT.

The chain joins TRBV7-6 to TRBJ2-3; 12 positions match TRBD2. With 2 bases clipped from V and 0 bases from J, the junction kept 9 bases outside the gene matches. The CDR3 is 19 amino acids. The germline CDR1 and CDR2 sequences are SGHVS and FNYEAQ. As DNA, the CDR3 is TGTGCCAGCAGCTTATCGACTAGCGGGGGTTCTCCTAGCACAGATACGCAGTATTTT. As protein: CASSLSTSGGSPSTDTQYF.

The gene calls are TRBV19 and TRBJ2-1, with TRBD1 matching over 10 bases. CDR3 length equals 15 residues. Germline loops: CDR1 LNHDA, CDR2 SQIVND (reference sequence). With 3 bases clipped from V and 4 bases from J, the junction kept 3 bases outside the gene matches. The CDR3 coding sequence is TGTGCCAGTAGTATGGGACAGGGGATTTACAATGAGCAGTTCTTC. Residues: CASSMGQGIYNEQFF.

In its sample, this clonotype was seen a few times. CDR3 in DNA: TGTGCCATCAGTGAGTCGCTGGCTAGCGGGGATTACGAGCAGTACTTC. Its translation is CAISESLASGDYEQYF. V gene TRBV10-3 combines with J gene TRBJ2-7; 9 nucleotides line up with TRBD2. The junction had 7 bases not matched to a gene; V was cut back by 0 bases and J by 4 bases. CDR3 size: 16 residues. Germline assignment: CDR1 ENHRY and CDR2 SYGVKD.

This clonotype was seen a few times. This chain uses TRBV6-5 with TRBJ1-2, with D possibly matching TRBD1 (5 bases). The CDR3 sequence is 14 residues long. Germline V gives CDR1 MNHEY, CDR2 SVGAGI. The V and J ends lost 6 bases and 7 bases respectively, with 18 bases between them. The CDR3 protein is CASSPPRGMGGYTF. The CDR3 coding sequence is TGTGCCAGCAGCCCCCCACGGGGGATGGGTGGCTACACCTTC.

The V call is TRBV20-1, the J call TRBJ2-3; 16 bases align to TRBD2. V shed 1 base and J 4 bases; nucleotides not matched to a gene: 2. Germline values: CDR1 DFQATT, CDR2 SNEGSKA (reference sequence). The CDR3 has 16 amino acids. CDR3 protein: CSARAGTSGGADTQYF. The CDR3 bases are TGCAGTGCTAGAGCTGGGACTAGCGGGGGGGCAGATACGCAGTATTTT.

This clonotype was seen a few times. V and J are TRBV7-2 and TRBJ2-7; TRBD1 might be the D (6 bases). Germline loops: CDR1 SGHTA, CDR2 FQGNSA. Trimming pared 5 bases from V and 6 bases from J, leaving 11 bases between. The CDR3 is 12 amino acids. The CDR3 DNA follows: TGTGCCAGCAGCCCCGACAGGTTCGAGCAGTACTTC. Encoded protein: CASSPDRFEQYF.